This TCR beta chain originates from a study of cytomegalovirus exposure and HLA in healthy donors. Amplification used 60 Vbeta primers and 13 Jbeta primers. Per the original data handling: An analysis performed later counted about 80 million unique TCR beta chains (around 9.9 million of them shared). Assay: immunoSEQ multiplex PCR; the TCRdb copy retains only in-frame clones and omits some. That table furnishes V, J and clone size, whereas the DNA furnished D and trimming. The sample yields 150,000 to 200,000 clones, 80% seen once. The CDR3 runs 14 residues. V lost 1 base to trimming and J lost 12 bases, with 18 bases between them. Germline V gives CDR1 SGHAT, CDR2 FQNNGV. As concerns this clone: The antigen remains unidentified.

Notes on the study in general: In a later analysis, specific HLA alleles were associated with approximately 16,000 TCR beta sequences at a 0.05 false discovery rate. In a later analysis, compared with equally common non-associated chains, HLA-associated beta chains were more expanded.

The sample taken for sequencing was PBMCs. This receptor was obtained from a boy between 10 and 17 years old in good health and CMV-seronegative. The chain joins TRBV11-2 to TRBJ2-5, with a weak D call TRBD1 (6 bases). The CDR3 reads CASSLGPRTEGKYF. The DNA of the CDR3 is TGTGCCAGCAGCTTAGGCCCGCGGACAGAAGGGAAGTACTTC.